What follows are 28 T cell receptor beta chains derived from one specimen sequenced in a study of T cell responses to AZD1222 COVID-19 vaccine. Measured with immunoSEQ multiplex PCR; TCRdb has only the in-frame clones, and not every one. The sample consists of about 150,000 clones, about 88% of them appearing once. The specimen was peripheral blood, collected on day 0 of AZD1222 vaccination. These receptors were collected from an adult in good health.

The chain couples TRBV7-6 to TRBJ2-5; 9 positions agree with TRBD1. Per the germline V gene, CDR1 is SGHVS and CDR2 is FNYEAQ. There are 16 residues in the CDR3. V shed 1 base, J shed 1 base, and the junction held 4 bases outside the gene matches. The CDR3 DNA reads TGTGCCAGCAGCTTAGTCGGGACAGGGCCCCAAGAGACCCAGTACTTC. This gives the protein CASSLVGTGPQETQYF.

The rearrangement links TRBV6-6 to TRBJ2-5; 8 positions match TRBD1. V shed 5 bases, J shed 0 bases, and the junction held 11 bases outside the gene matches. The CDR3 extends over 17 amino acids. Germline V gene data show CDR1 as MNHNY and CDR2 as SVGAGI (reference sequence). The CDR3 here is CASSHPKRDRYQETQYF. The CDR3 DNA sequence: TGTGCCAGCAGTCACCCCAAAAGGGACAGGTACCAAGAGACCCAGTACTTC.

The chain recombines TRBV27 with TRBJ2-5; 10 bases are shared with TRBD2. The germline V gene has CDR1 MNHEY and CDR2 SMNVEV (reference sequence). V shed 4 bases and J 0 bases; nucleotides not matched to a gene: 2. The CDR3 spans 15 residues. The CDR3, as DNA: TGTGCCAGCAGTTCGCTAGCGGGGGACCAAGAGACCCAGTACTTC. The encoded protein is CASSSLAGDQETQYF.

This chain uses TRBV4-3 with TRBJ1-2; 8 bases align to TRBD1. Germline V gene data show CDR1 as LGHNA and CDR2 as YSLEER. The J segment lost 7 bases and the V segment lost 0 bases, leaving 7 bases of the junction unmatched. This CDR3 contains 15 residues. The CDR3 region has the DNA TGCGCCAGCAGCCAAGATATGACAGGGGCGGTTGGCTACACCTTC. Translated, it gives CASSQDMTGAVGYTF.

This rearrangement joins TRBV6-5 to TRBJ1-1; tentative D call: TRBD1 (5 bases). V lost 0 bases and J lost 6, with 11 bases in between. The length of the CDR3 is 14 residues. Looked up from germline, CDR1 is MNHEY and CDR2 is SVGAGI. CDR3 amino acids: CASSYSPGTSEAFF. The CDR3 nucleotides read TGTGCCAGCAGTTACTCACCAGGGACTTCTGAAGCTTTCTTT.

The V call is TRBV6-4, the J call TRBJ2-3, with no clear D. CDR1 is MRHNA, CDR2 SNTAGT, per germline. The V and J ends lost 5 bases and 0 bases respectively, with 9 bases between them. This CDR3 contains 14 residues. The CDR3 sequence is CASSLEPSTDTQYF. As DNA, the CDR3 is TGTGCCAGCAGTCTAGAGCCGAGCACAGATACGCAGTATTTT.

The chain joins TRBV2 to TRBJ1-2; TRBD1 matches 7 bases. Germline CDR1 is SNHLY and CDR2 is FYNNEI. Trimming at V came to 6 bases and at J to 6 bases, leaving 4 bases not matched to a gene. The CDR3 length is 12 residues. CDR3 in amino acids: CASRLGQHGYTF. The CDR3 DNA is TGTGCCAGCAGACTGGGACAGCATGGCTACACCTTC. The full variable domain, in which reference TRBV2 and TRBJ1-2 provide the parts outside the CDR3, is EPEVTQTPSHQVTQMGQEVILRCVPISNHLYFYWYRQILGQKVEFLVSFYNNEISEKSEIFDDQFSVERPDGSNFTLKIRSTKLEDSAMYFCASRLGQHGYTFGSGTRLTVV.

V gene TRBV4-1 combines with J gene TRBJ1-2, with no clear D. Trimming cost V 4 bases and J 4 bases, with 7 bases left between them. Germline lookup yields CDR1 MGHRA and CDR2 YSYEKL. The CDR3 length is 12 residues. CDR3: CASSPRGYGYTF. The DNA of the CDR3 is TGCGCCAGCAGCCCACGGGGCTATGGCTACACCTTC.

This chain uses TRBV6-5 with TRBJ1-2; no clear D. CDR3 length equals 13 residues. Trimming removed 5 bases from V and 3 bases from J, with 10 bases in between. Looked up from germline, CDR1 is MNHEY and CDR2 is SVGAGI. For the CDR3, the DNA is TGTGCCAGCAGTAACACTCCACACTATGGCTACACCTTC. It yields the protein CASSNTPHYGYTF.

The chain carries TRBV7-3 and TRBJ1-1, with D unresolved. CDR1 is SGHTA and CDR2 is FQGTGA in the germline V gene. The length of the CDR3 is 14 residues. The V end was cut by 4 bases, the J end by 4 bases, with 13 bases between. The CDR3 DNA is TGTGCCAGCAGCTCCGGGGAACCATTCACTGAAGCTTTCTTT. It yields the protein CASSSGEPFTEAFF. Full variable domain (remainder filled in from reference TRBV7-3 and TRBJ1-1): GAGVSQTPSNKVTEKGKYVELRCDPISGHTALYWYRQSLGQGPEFLIYFQGTGAADDSGLPNDRFFAVRPEGSVSTLKIQRTERGDSAVYLCASSSGEPFTEAFFGQGTRLTVV.

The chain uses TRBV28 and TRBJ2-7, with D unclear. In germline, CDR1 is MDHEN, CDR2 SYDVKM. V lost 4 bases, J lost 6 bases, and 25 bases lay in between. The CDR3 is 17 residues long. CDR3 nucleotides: TGTGCCAGCAGTTCCCCCTCTCGCACCAGTAGAGCTCCCGAGCAGTACTTC. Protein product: CASSSPSRTSRAPEQYF.

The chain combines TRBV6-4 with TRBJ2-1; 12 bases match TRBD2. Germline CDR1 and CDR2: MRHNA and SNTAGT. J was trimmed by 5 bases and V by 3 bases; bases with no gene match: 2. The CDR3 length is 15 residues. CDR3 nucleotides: TGTGCCAGCAGTGAACTAGCGGGGGGAAACAATGAGCAGTTCTTC. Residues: CASSELAGGNNEQFF.

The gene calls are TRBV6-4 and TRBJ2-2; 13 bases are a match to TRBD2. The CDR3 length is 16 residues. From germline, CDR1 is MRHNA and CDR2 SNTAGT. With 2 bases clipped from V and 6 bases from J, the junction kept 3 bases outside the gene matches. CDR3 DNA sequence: TGTGCCAGCAGTGACGGACTAGCGGGAGAGTCCGGGGAGCTGTTTTTT. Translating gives CASSDGLAGESGELFF.

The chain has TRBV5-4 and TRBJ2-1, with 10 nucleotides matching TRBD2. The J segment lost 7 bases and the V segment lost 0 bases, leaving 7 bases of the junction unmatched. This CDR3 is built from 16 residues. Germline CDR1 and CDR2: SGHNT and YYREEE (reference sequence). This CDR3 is CASSLVRASGSNEQFF. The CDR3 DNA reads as TGTGCCAGCAGCTTGGTTAGGGCTAGCGGGAGTAATGAGCAGTTCTTC.

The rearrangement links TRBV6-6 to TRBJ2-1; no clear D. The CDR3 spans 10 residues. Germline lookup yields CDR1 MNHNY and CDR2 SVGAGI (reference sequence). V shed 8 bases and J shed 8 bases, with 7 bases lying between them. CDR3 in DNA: TGTGCCAGCTCTTCATATGAGCAGTTCTTC. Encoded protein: CASSSYEQFF.

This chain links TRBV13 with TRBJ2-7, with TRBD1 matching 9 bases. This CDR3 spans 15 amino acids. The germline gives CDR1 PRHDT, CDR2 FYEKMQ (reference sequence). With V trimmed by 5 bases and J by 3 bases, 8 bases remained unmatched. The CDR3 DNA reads TGTGCCAGCAGCGTAACGGGACAGGGCTTCTACGAGCAGTACTTC. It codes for CASSVTGQGFYEQYF.

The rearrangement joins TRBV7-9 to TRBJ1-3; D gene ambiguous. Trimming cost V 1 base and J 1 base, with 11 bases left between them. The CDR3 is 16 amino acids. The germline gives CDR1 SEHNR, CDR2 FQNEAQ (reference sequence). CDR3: CASSLGALASGNTIYF. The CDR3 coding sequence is TGTGCCAGCAGCTTAGGGGCCCTAGCATCTGGAAACACCATATATTTT.

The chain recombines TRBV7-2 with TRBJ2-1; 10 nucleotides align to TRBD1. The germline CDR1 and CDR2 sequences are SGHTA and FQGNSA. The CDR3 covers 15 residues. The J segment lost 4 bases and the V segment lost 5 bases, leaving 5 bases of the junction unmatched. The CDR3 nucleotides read TGTGCCAGCAGCCCTTGGGGACAGGGGTACAATGAGCAGTTCTTC. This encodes CASSPWGQGYNEQFF.

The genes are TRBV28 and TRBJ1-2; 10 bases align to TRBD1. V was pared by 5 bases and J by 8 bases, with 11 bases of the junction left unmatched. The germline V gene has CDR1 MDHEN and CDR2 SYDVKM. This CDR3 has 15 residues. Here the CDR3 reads CASSPPGQGIGGYTF. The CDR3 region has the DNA TGTGCCAGCAGTCCACCGGGACAGGGGATTGGAGGCTACACCTTC.

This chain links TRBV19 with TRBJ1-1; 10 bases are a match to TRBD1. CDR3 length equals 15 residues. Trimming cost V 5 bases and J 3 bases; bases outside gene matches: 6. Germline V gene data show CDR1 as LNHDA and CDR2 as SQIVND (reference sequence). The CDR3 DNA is TGTGCCAGTAGTGCCCGGGACAGGGGTTACACTGAAGCTTTCTTT. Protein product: CASSARDRGYTEAFF.

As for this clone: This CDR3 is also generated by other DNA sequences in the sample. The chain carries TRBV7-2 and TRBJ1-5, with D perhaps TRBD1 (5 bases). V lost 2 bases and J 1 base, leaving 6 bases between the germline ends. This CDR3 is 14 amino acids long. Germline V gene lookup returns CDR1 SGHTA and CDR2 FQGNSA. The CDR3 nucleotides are TGTGCCAGCAGCTTACAGGGCAGCAATCAGCCCCAGCATTTT. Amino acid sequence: CASSLQGSNQPQHF.

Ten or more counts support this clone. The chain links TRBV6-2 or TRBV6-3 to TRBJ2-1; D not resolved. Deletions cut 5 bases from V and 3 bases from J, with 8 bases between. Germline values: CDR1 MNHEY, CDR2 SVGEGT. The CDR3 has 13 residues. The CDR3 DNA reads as TGTGCCAGCAGTACTACGGACTACAATGAGCAGTTCTTC. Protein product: CASSTTDYNEQFF.

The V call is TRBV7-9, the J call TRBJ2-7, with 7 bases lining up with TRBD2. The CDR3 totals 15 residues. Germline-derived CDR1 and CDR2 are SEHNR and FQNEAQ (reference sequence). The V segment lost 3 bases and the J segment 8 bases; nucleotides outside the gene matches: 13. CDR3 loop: CASSLAGGSSGQQYF. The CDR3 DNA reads TGTGCCAGCAGCTTGGCCGGCGGGAGCAGTGGTCAGCAGTACTTC.

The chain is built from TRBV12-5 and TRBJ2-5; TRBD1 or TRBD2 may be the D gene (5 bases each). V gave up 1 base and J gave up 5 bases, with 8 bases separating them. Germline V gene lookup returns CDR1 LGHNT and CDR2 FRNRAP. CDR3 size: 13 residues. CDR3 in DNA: TGTGCTAGTGGTTTGGGGGGGAGTGAGACCCAGTACTTC. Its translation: CASGLGGSETQYF.

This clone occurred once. CDR3 amino acids: CASSQELRSNTGELFF. The CDR3 DNA reads as TGTGCCAGCAGCCAAGAACTCAGGTCGAACACCGGGGAGCTGTTTTTT. The V and J genes are TRBV3-1 (or the pseudogene TRBV3-2) and TRBJ2-2; D gene ambiguous. CDR1 and CDR2 (germline): LGHDT, YNNKEL (reference sequence). V was pared by 0 bases and J by 0 bases, with 8 bases between. The CDR3 length is 16 residues.

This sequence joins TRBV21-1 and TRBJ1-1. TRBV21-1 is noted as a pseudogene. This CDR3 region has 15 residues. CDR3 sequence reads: CASSKGTGEDTEAFF. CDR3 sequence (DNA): TGTGCCAGCAGCAAAGGGACGGGGGAGGACACTGAAGCTTTCTTT.

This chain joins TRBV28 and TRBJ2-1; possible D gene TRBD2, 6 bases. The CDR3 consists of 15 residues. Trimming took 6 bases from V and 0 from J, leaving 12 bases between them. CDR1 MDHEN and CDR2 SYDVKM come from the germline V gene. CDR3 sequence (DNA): TGTGCCAGCAGGCAGGGACTGAGCTCCTACAATGAGCAGTTCTTC. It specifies CASRQGLSSYNEQFF.

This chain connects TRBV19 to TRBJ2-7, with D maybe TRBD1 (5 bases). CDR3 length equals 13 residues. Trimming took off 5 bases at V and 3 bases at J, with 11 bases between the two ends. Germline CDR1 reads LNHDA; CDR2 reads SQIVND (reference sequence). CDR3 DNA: TGTGCCAGTAGTCCCAGGGCCATCTACGAGCAGTACTTC. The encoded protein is CASSPRAIYEQYF. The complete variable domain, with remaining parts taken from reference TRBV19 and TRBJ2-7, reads DGGITQSPKYLFRKEGQNVTLSCEQNLNHDAMYWYRQDPGQGLRLIYYSQIVNDFQKGDIAEGYSVSREKKESFPLTVTSAQKNPTAFYLCASSPRAIYEQYFGPGTRLTVT.